This TCR beta chain comes out of a study of Graves' ophthalmopathy and Graves' hyperthyroidism. Study conclusions and caveats: Blood samples also showed most expanded thyroid clonotypes exceeding 0.001 frequency. Ophthalmopathy was separated from stable hyperthyroidism by a 13-signature model with 87.88% sensitivity and around 81% specificity.

Between the trimmed V and J ends, which lost 5 bases and 7 bases, there was a span of 15 bases. The germline V gene has CDR1 MNHEY and CDR2 SVGEGT. The CDR3 spans 15 residues. RNA served as the template for amplifying TCR beta CDR3 regions. In the first round, RT-PCR was carried out with HTBI primers, and a multiplex PCR formed the second round. TCRdb reprocessed the multiplex PCR reads with MiXCR, giving one entry per CDR3 protein. The sample shows about 400,000 distinct CDR3 sequences, roughly 15% of them seen only once. This clonotype was recorded at least ten times. Its antigen is currently unknown. Uncontrolled infections, other autoimmune diseases, pregnancy or lactation barred patients from enrollment. PBMCs had their origin in fresh peripheral blood (about 10 ml).

The sample consisted of peripheral blood. The rearrangement uses TRBV6-2 or TRBV6-3 and TRBJ1-6, with a possible D match to TRBD1 (5 bases). The source is a young woman with stable Graves' hyperthyroidism. The CDR3 coding sequence is TGTGCCAGCAGTCGCCCGGGACGGGTAAATTCACCCCTCCACTTT. It specifies CASSRPGRVNSPLHF.